The 15 T cell receptor beta chains given below trace back to one sample, sequenced in a study of blood T cell repertoires in COVID-19. This table comes from immunoSEQ multiplex PCR, and its TCRdb copy is limited to in-frame clones, with some not included. The sample has 100,000 to 150,000 clones; 60% to 80% are singletons. Sequencing was performed on peripheral blood. The receptor set was obtained from a man in his fifties or sixties with acute or convalescent COVID-19.

This rearrangement joins TRBV5-1 to TRBJ1-4; tentatively, D is TRBD1 (5 bases). CDR3 length: 14 residues. Trimming left V 3 bases short and J 4 bases short, with 10 bases between. Germline-derived CDR1 and CDR2 are SGHRS and YFSETQ. In DNA form, the CDR3 reads TGCGCCAGCAGCTCCGGGACTCTTAATGAAAAACTGTTTTTT. The encoded protein is CASSSGTLNEKLFF.

This sequence joins TRBV9 and TRBJ2-1; 14 bases are a match to TRBD2. The CDR3 totals 18 residues. Germline CDR1 and CDR2: SGDLS and YYNGEE. Trimming at V came to 0 bases and at J to 2 bases, leaving 4 bases not matched to a gene. The CDR3 loop is CASSVARTSGGTYNEQFF. For the CDR3, the DNA is TGTGCCAGCAGCGTAGCCCGGACTAGCGGGGGGACCTACAATGAGCAGTTCTTC.

Only a few counts were recorded for this clone. The chain links TRBV2 to TRBJ2-7; D may be TRBD1 (6 bases). Trimming shortened V by 6 bases and J by 4 bases, and 13 bases separated the two germline ends. The CDR3 sequence is 13 residues long. The germline V gene encodes CDR1 SNHLY and CDR2 FYNNEI. The CDR3 region is CASRETTGYEQYF. CDR3 DNA: TGTGCCAGCAGGGAAACTACAGGGTACGAGCAGTACTTC.

This chain joins TRBV7-9 and TRBJ2-3; D might be TRBD2 (7 bases). The CDR3 consists of 14 residues. CDR1 and CDR2 from the germline V gene are SEHNR and FQNEAQ (reference sequence). V shed 3 bases and J shed 5 bases, with 12 bases lying between them. CDR3 in amino acids: CASSFAGAGDTQYF. In nucleotides, the CDR3 is TGTGCCAGCAGCTTCGCGGGGGCGGGAGATACGCAGTATTTT.

The chain has TRBV19 and TRBJ1-2, with 9 bases lining up with TRBD1. Losses at the gene ends were 4 bases for V and 13 bases for J; bases not matched to a gene: 16. Germline V CDR1 and CDR2: LNHDA, SQIVND (reference sequence). The CDR3 sequence is 15 residues long. The CDR3 reads CASSTTDRGRFLLTF. The DNA of the CDR3 is TGTGCCAGTAGTACCACGGACAGGGGACGATTTCTCCTCACCTTC.

The rearrangement joins TRBV6-5 to TRBJ2-4; 8 bases are a match to TRBD2. CDR3 size: 15 residues. The junction had 9 bases not matched to a gene; V was cut back by 7 bases and J by 4 bases. CDR1 and CDR2 (germline): MNHEY, SVGAGI. CDR3 residues: CASTERESGKNIQYF. CDR3 sequence (DNA): TGTGCCAGCACCGAGCGGGAGTCGGGGAAAAACATTCAGTACTTC.

As concerns this clone: Within the sample, other DNA sequences also encode this same CDR3. This sequence joins TRBV18 and TRBJ2-1; 10 nucleotides align to TRBD1. V gave up 3 bases and J gave up 7 bases; unmatched junction bases: 6. CDR1 KGHSH and CDR2 LQKENI come from the germline V gene. The CDR3 covers 15 residues. The CDR3 DNA sequence: TGTGCCAGCTCACCCGGGACAGGGGTGACAAATGAGCAGTTCTTC. Translated: CASSPGTGVTNEQFF.

In its sample, this clone was seen once. The rearrangement joins TRBV30 to TRBJ2-3, with 8 bases lining up with TRBD2. The CDR3 covers 13 residues. CDR1 is GTSNPN, CDR2 SVGIG, per germline (reference sequence). With V trimmed by 3 bases and J by 4 bases, 3 bases remained unmatched. The CDR3 DNA reads TGTGCCTGGAGAAGGCGGGGGGCAGATACGCAGTATTTT. This codes for CAWRRRGADTQYF.

The genes are TRBV14 and TRBJ2-3; TRBD2 matches 8 bases. The CDR3 is 17 amino acids. With 2 bases clipped from V and 0 bases from J, the junction kept 7 bases outside the gene matches. Germline V CDR1 and CDR2: SGHDN, FVKESK. In DNA, the CDR3 is TGTGCCAGCAGCCAACTGCGGGCTAGCGGGAGCACAGATACGCAGTATTTT. Amino acid sequence: CASSQLRASGSTDTQYF.

This clone was counted once. This chain connects TRBV27 to TRBJ2-2; the match to TRBD2 covers 10 bases. The CDR3 consists of 16 residues. Germline CDR1 and CDR2: MNHEY and SMNVEV (reference sequence). V shed 6 bases, J shed 3 bases, and the junction held 7 bases outside the gene matches. Here the CDR3 DNA reads TGTGCCAGCAGCTTAACTGGACTAGCGGACACCGGGGAGCTGTTTTTT. Translation gives CASSLTGLADTGELFF.

This chain connects TRBV19 to TRBJ2-7; a weak D match, TRBD1 (6 bases). The CDR3 sequence is 15 residues long. Germline V gene sequence: CDR1 LNHDA, CDR2 SQIVND (reference sequence). V was cut by 4 bases and J by 0 bases, with 13 bases left in between. DNA of the CDR3: TGTGCCAGTAGTAAAGGGACAATGGGCTCCTACGAGCAGTACTTC. Amino acid sequence: CASSKGTMGSYEQYF.

This clone was recorded a few times. The chain recombines TRBV24-1 with TRBJ1-5, with a weak D call TRBD1 (5 bases). Germline assignment: CDR1 KGHDR and CDR2 SFDVKD. Trimming removed 5 bases at V and 4 bases at J, with 14 bases between. This CDR3 spans 15 amino acids. The CDR3 here is CATSVGRGWNQPQHF. The CDR3 DNA reads TGTGCCACCAGTGTAGGGAGGGGTTGGAATCAGCCCCAGCATTTT.

The V gene is TRBV6-6, the J gene TRBJ1-1; 7 bases match TRBD1. Germline assignment: CDR1 MNHNY and CDR2 SVGAGI (reference sequence). V shed 6 bases, J shed 3 bases, and the junction held 4 bases outside the gene matches. The CDR3 is 13 residues long. CDR3 in amino acids: CASSLQGYTEAFF. The CDR3 region has the DNA TGTGCCAGCAGCTTACAGGGGTACACTGAAGCTTTCTTT.

The CDR3 sequence: CASSSVQRGNTEAFF. The CDR3 nucleotides are TGTGCCAGCAGTTCCGTCCAAAGGGGGAACACTGAAGCTTTCTTT. The rearrangement uses TRBV28 and TRBJ1-1, with D possibly being TRBD1 (5 bases). V was clipped by 4 bases and J by 1 base, with 13 bases between them. The CDR3 contains 15 residues. Germline V gene sequence: CDR1 MDHEN, CDR2 SYDVKM.

The V and J genes are TRBV11-2 and TRBJ2-5, with 7 positions matching TRBD2. The CDR3 has 14 residues. CDR1 SGHAT and CDR2 FQNNGV come from the germline V gene. V gave up 8 bases and J gave up 1 base; unmatched junction bases: 7. In DNA form, the CDR3 reads TGTGCCAGCTCCCGGGTAGCGGGCCAAGAGACCCAGTACTTC. Translated, it gives CASSRVAGQETQYF.